The clone carrying this TCR beta chain was observed a few times. Profiled with immunoSEQ multiplex PCR; TCRdb holds only in-frame clones, not every one. The table has 200,000 to 250,000 clones, 89% seen once. The CDR3 runs 15 residues. Germline CDR1 reads MGHRA; CDR2 reads YSYEKL. V lost 3 bases and J lost 4, with 12 bases in between. The sample belongs to a study of blood T cell repertoires in COVID-19. Across the whole study: Acute and convalescent COVID-19 specimens originated in the United States, Italy and Spain.

This sequence was found in a man between 60 and 75 years old who had recovered from COVID-19. The sample was peripheral blood. This chain connects TRBV4-1 to TRBJ1-4; D is undetermined. In nucleotides, the CDR3 is TGCGCCAGCAGCCAGACCCGGGTCATTAATGAAAAACTGTTTTTT. It specifies CASSQTRVINEKLFF.